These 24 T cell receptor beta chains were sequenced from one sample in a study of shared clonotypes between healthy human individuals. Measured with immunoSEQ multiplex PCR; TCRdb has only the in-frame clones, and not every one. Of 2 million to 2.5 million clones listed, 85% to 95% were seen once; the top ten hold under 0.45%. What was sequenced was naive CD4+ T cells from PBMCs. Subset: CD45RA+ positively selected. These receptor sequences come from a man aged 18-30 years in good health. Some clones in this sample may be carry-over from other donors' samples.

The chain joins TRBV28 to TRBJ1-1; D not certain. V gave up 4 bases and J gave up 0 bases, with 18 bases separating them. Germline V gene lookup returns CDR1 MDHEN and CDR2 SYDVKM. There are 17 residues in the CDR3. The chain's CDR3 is CASSSLRQAGMNTEAFF. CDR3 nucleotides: TGTGCCAGCAGTTCACTAAGACAAGCCGGGATGAACACTGAAGCTTTCTTT. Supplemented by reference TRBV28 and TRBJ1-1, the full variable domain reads DVKVTQSSRYLVKRTGEKVFLECVQDMDHENMFWYRQDPGLGLRLIYFSYDVKMKEKGDIPEGYSVSREKKERFSLILESASTNQTSMYLCASSSLRQAGMNTEAFFGQGTRLTVV.

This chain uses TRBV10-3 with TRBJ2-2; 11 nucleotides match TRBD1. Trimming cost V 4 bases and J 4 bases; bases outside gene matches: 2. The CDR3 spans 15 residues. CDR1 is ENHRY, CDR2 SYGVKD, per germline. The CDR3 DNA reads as TGTGCCATCAGTGTAGGGACAGGGGGCACCGGGGAGCTGTTTTTT. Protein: CAISVGTGGTGELFF.

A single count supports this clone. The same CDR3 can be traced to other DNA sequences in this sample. The CDR3, as DNA: TGCGCCAGCAGCTTGAGGGGGACTAATGAAAAACTGTTTTTT. This translates into CASSLRGTNEKLFF. J is TRBJ1-4 and V is TRBV5-1; the D gene is possibly TRBD1 (6 bases). V lost 1 base and J lost 2, with 6 bases in between. The germline CDR1 and CDR2 sequences are SGHRS and YFSETQ. The CDR3 contains 14 residues.

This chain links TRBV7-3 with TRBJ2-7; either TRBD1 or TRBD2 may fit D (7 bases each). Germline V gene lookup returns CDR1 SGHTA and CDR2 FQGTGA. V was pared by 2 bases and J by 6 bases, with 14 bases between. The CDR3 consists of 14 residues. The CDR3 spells CASSLYQRDSEQYF. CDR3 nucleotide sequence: TGTGCCAGCAGCTTATATCAGCGGGACAGCGAGCAGTACTTC.

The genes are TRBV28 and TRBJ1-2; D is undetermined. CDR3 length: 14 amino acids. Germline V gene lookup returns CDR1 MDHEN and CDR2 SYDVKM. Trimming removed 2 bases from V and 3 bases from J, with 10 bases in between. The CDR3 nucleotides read TGTGCCAGCAGTTTAAATCCGGGGTACTATGGCTACACCTTC. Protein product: CASSLNPGYYGYTF.

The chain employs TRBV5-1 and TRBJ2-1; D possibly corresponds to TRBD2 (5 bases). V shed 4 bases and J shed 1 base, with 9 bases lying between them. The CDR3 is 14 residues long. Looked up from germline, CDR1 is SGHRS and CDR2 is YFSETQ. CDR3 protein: CASSEGVSYNEQFF. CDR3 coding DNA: TGCGCCAGCAGCGAGGGCGTTTCCTACAATGAGCAGTTCTTC.

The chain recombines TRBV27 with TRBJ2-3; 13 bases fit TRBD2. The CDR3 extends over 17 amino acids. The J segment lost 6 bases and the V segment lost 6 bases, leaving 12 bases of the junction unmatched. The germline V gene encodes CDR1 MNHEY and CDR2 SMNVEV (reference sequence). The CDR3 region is CASSPRTSGSVVDTQYF. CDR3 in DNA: TGTGCCAGCAGCCCAAGGACTAGCGGGAGTGTGGTGGATACGCAGTATTTT.

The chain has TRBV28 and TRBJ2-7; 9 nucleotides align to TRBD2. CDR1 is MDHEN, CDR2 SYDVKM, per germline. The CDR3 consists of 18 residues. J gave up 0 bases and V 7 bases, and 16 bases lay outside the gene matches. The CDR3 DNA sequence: TGTGCCAGCATCAGGCTAGCGGGATACTCCGGTGACTCCTACGAGCAGTACTTC. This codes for CASIRLAGYSGDSYEQYF.

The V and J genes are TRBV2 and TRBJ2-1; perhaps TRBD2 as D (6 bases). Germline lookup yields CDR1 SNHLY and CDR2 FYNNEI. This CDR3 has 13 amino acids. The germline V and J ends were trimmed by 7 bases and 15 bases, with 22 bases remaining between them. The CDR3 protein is CASTLEWAAGGFF. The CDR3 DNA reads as TGTGCCAGCACCCTCGAGTGGGCGGCCGGGGGGTTCTTC.

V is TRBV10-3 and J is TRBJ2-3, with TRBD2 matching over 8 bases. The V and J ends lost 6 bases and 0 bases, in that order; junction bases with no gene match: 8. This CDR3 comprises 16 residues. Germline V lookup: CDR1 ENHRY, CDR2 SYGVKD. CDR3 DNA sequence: TGTGCCATCAGCCCTTTTTCTAGCGGGAGCACAGATACGCAGTATTTT. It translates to CAISPFSSGSTDTQYF.

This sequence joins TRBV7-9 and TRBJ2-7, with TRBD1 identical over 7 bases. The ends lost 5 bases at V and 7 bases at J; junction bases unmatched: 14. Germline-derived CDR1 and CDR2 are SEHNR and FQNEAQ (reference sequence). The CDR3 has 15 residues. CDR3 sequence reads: CASSQLTGAVGEQYF. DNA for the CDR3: TGTGCCAGCAGCCAACTAACAGGGGCCGTTGGAGAGCAGTACTTC.

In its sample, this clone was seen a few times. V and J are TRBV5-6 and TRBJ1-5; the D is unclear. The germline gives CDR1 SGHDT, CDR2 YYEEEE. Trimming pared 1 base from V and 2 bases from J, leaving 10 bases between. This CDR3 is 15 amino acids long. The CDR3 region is CASSLWGARNQPQHF. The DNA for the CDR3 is TGTGCCAGCAGCTTGTGGGGAGCACGCAATCAGCCCCAGCATTTT.

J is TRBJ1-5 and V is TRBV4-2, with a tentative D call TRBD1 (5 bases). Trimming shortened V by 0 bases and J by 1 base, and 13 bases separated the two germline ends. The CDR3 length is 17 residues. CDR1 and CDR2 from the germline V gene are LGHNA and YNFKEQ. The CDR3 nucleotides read TGTGCCAGCAGCCAAGAGCGGGGGGACGGGAGCAATCAGCCCCAGCATTTT. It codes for CASSQERGDGSNQPQHF.

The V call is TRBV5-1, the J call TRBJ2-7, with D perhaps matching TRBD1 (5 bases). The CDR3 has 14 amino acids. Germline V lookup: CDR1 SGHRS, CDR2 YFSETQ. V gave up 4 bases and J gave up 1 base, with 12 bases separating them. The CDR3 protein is CASSQSTVSYEQYF. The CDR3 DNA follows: TGCGCCAGCAGCCAATCGACAGTATCCTACGAGCAGTACTTC.

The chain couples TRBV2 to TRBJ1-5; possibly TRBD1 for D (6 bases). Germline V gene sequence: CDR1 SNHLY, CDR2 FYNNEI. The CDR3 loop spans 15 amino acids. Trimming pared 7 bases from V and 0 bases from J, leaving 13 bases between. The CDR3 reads CASNYLQGSNQPQHF. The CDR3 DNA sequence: TGTGCCAGCAATTACCTACAGGGTAGCAATCAGCCCCAGCATTTT.

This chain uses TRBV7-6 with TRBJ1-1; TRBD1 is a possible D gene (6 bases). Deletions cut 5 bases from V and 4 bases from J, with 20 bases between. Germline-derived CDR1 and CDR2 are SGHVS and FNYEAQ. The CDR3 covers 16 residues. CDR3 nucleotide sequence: TGTGCCAGCAGCGAAGGCCCCAGGGGCGCCTTCACTGAAGCTTTCTTT. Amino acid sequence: CASSEGPRGAFTEAFF. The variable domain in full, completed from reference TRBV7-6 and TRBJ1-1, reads GAGVSQSPRYKVTKRGQDVALRCDPISGHVSLYWYRQALGQGPEFLTYFNYEAQQDKSGLPNDRFSAERPEGSISTLTIQRTEQRDSAMYRCASSEGPRGAFTEAFFGQGTRLTVV.

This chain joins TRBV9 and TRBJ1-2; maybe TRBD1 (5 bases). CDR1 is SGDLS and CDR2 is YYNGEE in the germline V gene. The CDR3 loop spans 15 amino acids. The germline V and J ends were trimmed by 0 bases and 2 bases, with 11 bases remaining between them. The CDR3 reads CASSVAGRANYGYTF. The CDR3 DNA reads TGTGCCAGCAGCGTAGCCGGCAGGGCCAACTATGGCTACACCTTC.

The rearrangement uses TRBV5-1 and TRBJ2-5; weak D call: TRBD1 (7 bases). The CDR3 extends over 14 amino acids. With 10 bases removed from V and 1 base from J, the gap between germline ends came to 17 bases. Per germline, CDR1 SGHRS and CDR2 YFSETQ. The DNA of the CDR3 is TGCGCCGGAGGGACAGCGGCAAGCCAAGAGACCCAGTACTTC. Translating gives CAGGTAASQETQYF.

In nucleotides, the CDR3 is TGTGCCAGCAGCTTAGGTCGACTGTTGAATGAAAAACTGTTTTTT. It yields the protein CASSLGRLLNEKLFF. The chain employs TRBV7-8 and TRBJ1-4; D unresolved. The V end lost 1 base, the J end lost 5 bases, and 11 bases lay between the germline ends. The CDR3 runs 15 residues. Germline V gives CDR1 SGHVS, CDR2 FQNEAQ.

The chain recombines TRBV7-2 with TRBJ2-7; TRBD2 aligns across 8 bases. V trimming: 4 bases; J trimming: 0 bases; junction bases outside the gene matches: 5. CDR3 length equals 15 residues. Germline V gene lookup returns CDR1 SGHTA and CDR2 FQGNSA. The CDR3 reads CASSSIAGGSYEQYF. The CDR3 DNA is TGTGCCAGCAGCTCCATCGCGGGAGGCTCCTACGAGCAGTACTTC.

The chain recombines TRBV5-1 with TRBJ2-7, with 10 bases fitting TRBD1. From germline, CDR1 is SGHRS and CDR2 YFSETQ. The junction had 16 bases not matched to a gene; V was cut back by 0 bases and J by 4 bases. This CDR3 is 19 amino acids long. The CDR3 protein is CASSLGQGAGGTGRYEQYF. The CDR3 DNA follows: TGCGCCAGCAGCTTGGGACAGGGGGCAGGAGGGACTGGGCGATACGAGCAGTACTTC.

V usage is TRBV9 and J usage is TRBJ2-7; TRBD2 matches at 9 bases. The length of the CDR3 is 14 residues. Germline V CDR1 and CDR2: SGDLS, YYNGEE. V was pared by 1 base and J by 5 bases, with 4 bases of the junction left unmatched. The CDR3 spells CASSVSSGAHEQYF. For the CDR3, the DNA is TGTGCCAGCAGCGTATCTAGCGGGGCCCACGAGCAGTACTTC.

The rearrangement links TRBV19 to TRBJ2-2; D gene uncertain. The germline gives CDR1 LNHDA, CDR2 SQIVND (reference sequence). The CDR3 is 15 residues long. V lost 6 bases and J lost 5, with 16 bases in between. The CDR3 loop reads CASSLMTSSTGELFF. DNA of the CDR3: TGTGCCAGTAGCCTCATGACTTCGTCGACCGGGGAGCTGTTTTTT. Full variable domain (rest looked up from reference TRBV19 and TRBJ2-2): DGGITQSPKYLFRKEGQNVTLSCEQNLNHDAMYWYRQDPGQGLRLIYYSQIVNDFQKGDIAEGYSVSREKKESFPLTVTSAQKNPTAFYLCASSLMTSSTGELFFGEGSRLTVL.

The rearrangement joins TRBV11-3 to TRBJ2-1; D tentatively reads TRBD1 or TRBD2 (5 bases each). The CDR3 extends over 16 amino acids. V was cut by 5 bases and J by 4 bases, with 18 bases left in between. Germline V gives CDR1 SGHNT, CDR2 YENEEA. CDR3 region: CASSPGRGYQYNEQFF. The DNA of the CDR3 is TGTGCCAGCAGCCCGGGGCGCGGCTACCAATACAATGAGCAGTTCTTC.